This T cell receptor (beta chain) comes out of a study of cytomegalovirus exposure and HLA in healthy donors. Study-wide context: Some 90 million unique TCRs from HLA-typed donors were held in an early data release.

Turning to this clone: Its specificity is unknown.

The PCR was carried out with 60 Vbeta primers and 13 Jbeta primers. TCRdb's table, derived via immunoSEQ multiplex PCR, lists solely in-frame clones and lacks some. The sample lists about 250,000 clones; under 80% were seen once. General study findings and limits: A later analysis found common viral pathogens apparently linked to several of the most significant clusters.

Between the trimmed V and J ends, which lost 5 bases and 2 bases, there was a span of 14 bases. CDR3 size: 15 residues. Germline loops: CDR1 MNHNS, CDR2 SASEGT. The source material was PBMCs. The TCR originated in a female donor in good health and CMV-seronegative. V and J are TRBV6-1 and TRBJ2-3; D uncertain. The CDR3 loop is CASSWNRRSTDTQYF. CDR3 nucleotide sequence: TGTGCCAGCAGTTGGAATAGGCGGTCCACAGATACGCAGTATTTT.